The clone carrying this T cell receptor beta chain was found a few times. The antigen remains unidentified. This record belongs to a study of cytomegalovirus exposure and HLA in healthy donors. Study-wide results and limits: Most CMV-associated TCR beta chains appeared HLA-restricted in a later analysis. A cluster of highly shared sequence variants was likely a sequencing artifact.

Use of 60 Vbeta and 13 Jbeta primers characterized the PCR. Sequenced by immunoSEQ multiplex PCR; TCRdb stores in-frame clones only, minus some. This table has approximately 100,000 clones, under 80% appearing once. The CDR3 runs to 14 residues. Germline V gene sequence: CDR1 GTSNPN, CDR2 SVGIG (reference sequence). With 4 bases removed from V and 7 bases from J, the gap between germline ends came to 16 bases. The clonotype comes from a male donor in good health and CMV-seronegative. The gene calls are TRBV30 and TRBJ2-2; the D gene is possibly TRBD2 (7 bases). Source material: PBMCs. CDR3 sequence: CAWKISGGSGELFF. In nucleotides, the CDR3 is TGTGCCTGGAAAATATCGGGGGGCAGCGGGGAGCTGTTTTTT.